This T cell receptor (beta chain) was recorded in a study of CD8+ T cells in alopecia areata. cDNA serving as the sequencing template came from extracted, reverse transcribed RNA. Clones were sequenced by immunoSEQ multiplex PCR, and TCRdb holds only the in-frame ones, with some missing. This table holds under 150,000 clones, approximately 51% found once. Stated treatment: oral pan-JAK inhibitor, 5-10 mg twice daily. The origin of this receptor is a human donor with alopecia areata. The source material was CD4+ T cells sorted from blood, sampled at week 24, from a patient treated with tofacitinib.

CDR3 DNA: TGTGCCAGCAGTGGTATGGCGGAGGCCTACAATGAGCAGTTCTTC. As protein: CASSGMAEAYNEQFF. This chain links TRBV2 with TRBJ2-1; a weak D match, TRBD2 (5 bases). V was clipped by 4 bases and J by 2 bases, with 12 bases between them. Germline V gene lookup returns CDR1 SNHLY and CDR2 FYNNEI. The CDR3 has 15 residues.